A selection of T cell receptor beta chains follows, all from one sample in a study of early T cells in non-severe SARS-CoV-2 infection. Via MiXCR, TCRdb re-called the 5' RACE reads, giving one row per CDR3 protein. The repertoire has 43,000 or so distinct CDR3 sequences, 3% to 4% of them found once; the top ten carry roughly 3%. Sequences were obtained from whole blood. These TCRs come from an adult who was a healthcare worker with PCR-confirmed SARS-CoV-2 infection or an uninfected control (not recorded which). The CDR3 runs from the conserved cysteine through the conserved F or W. D genes are given only for firm matches. Expanded clones are given a class, and other clones once, few, many or no size at all.

v_call,cdr3_length,clone_size,d_call,j_call,cdr3_nt,cdr3_aa
TRBV12-3/TRBV12-4,15,many,.,TRBJ1-1,TGTGCCAGCACCGCGATTGGGGGAGGTGTCACTGAAGCTTTCTTT,CASTAIGGGVTEAFF
TRBV7-2,16,many,.,TRBJ2-1,TGTGCCAGCAGCTTAGCCCATAGAAGAAGCTACAATGAGCAGTTCTTC,CASSLAHRRSYNEQFF
TRBV5-1,18,few,.,TRBJ1-1,TGCGCCAGCAGCTTGTTTCTCATTAAAACACGGGACCACACTGAAGCTTTCTTT,CASSLFLIKTRDHTEAFF
TRBV5-1,15,.,TRBD2,TRBJ2-1,TGCGCCAGCAGCGGGGGACTAGCGGGCTTTCCATTTCAGTTCTTC,CASSGGLAGFPFQFF
TRBV11-2,14,many,.,TRBJ2-1,TGTGCCAGCAGCTCGCTTGAGGGCCTAGATGAGCAGTTCTTC,CASSSLEGLDEQFF
TRBV20-1,13,many,TRBD1,TRBJ1-2,TGCAGTGCTGAACAGGGGAGTCCATATGGCTACACCTTC,CSAEQGSPYGYTF
TRBV10-3,13,many,TRBD2,TRBJ2-1,TGTGCCATCAGTGGGACTAGCGGGACTGAGCAGTTCTTC,CAISGTSGTEQFF
TRBV19,15,many,.,TRBJ2-2,TGTGCCAGTCGGCCGGGGGCTGCGAACACCGGGGAGCTGTTTTTT,CASRPGAANTGELFF
TRBV7-8,17,many,.,TRBJ2-5,TGTGCCAGCAGCATCCGAGGCGGGAAAGCCCGTGGGGAGACCCAGTACTTC,CASSIRGGKARGETQYF
TRBV5-1,17,.,TRBD2,TRBJ2-3,TGCGCCAGCAGCGTAGGAAGCGGGGGAACTAGCACAGATACGCAGTATTTT,CASSVGSGGTSTDTQYF
TRBV7-6,15,many,.,TRBJ2-7,TGTGCCAGCAGCCCCAACAGAGAGGAGGACTACGAGCAGTACTTC,CASSPNREEDYEQYF
TRBV20-1,15,many,TRBD1,TRBJ2-7,TGCAGTGCAAAGCGACCGGGACAGGGGCCCTACGAGCAGTACTTC,CSAKRPGQGPYEQYF
TRBV12-3/TRBV12-4,13,many,.,TRBJ1-2,TGTGCCAGCAGTTTGGGCAGAACGTATGGCTACACCTTC,CASSLGRTYGYTF
TRBV4-1,16,.,TRBD2,TRBJ2-5,TGCGCCAGCAGCCCTCCTAGCGGGACCTTTCAAGAGACCCAGTACTTC,CASSPPSGTFQETQYF
TRBV6-6,15,few,TRBD2,TRBJ2-1,TGTGCCAGCAGTTACCGGGAGGGCCTCACCAATGAGCAGTTCTTC,CASSYREGLTNEQFF
TRBV2,14,many,.,TRBJ2-7,TGTGCCAGCAGTGGGGGACTTGTATCCTACGAGCAGTACTTC,CASSGGLVSYEQYF
TRBV6-4,14,many,.,TRBJ2-1,TGTGCCAGCAGTGGGGATGGAGGATACAATGAGCAGTTCTTC,CASSGDGGYNEQFF
TRBV6-6,13,many,.,TRBJ2-7,TGTGCCAGCAGTTACAGTAGCTCCTACGAGCAGTACTTC,CASSYSSSYEQYF
TRBV20-1,14,many,.,TRBJ2-5,TGCAGTGCCCCCTTACCCCACAGTAAAGAGACCCAGTACTTC,CSAPLPHSKETQYF
TRBV18,13,many,.,TRBJ2-2,TGTGCCAGCTCACCACCGCAGTCCGGGGAGCTGTTTTTT,CASSPPQSGELFF
TRBV4-2,12,many,.,TRBJ2-7,TGTGCCAGCAGCCTCGTCTCCTACGAGCAGTACTTC,CASSLVSYEQYF
TRBV10-3,13,many,.,TRBJ1-4,TGTGCCATCAGTGTTTTAAGGAATGAAAAACTGTTTTTT,CAISVLRNEKLFF
TRBV7-6,14,many,.,TRBJ2-7,TGTGCCAGCAGCTTAGAAGCGCCCGTCGGCGAGCAGTACTTC,CASSLEAPVGEQYF
TRBV4-1,18,many,TRBD1,TRBJ1-2,TGCGCCAGCAGCCAAGGACCGCTGTGGGGACAGGGGGCACATGGCTACACCTTC,CASSQGPLWGQGAHGYTF
TRBV7-6,16,many,TRBD2,TRBJ2-1,TGTGCCAGCAGCTTCTTTAGCGGGGGGGCTGGATATGAGCAGTTCTTC,CASSFFSGGAGYEQFF
TRBV29-1,12,many,.,TRBJ2-3,TGCAGCGTTGAAACTTCCACAGATACGCAGTATTTT,CSVETSTDTQYF
TRBV7-9,15,many,.,TRBJ1-1,TGTGCCAGCAGCTTTTGGAGGGCCCAGAACACTGAAGCTTTCTTT,CASSFWRAQNTEAFF
TRBV7-6,16,few,TRBD1,TRBJ1-4,TGTGCCAGCAGTTATCGCCCACAGGGGGGAGATGAAAAACTGTTTTTT,CASSYRPQGGDEKLFF
TRBV6-6,15,many,TRBD1,TRBJ1-1,TGTGCCAGCAGTCCAGGACAGGGGGCGCCCGGTGAAGCTTTCTTT,CASSPGQGAPGEAFF
TRBV18,12,few,.,TRBJ2-7,TGTGCCAGCTCACTCCCACCCTACGAGCAGTACTTC,CASSLPPYEQYF
TRBV19,14,many,TRBD2,TRBJ2-1,TGTGCCAGTAGCCCCGGGACTAGAGTGGGTGAGCAGTTCTTC,CASSPGTRVGEQFF
TRBV19,14,many,.,TRBJ2-5,TGTGCCAGTAGTATATGGGACAACCAAGAGACCCAGTACTTC,CASSIWDNQETQYF
TRBV5-6,14,.,.,TRBJ1-6,TGTGCCAGCTGCGCGAGTCAAAGGCGGTCACCCCTCCACTTT,CASCASQRRSPLHF
TRBV30,15,.,TRBD2,TRBJ2-5,TGTGCCTGCGGGGGGAAGGGAACCCTGCAAGAGACCCAGTACTTC,CACGGKGTLQETQYF
TRBV15,15,few,.,TRBJ1-1,TGTGCCACCAGCAGGGATTCCCGTCGGGACACTGAAGCTTTCTTT,CATSRDSRRDTEAFF
TRBV6-1,14,few,TRBD2,TRBJ2-7,TGTGCCATTTCGACTAGCGGGAGCTCCTACGAGCAGTACTTC,CAISTSGSSYEQYF
TRBV4-1,17,many,TRBD2,TRBJ2-1,TGCGCCAGCAGCCATCGCCGGGGGAGGGAATCGGGGAATGAGCAGTTCTTC,CASSHRRGRESGNEQFF
TRBV2,15,many,TRBD1,TRBJ2-5,TGTGCCAGCAGTGGCCGTGGGACAGACCAAGAGACCCAGTACTTC,CASSGRGTDQETQYF
TRBV6-1,14,many,TRBD1,TRBJ2-2,TGTGCCACGCGACAGGGGGCAGACACCGGGGAGCTGTTTTTT,CATRQGADTGELFF
TRBV10-3,12,.,.,TRBJ1-2,TGTGCCATCAGTGAGTCTGGGTATGGCTACACCTTC,CAISESGYGYTF